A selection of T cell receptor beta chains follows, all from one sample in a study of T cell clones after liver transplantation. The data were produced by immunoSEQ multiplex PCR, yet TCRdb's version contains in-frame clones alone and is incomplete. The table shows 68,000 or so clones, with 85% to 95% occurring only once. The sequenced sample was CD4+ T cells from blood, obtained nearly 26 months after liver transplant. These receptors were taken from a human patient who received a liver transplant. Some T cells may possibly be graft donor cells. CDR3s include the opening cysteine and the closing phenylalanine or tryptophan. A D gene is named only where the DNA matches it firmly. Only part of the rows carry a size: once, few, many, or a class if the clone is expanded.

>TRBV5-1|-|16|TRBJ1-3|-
CASSLDRTDSGNTIYF
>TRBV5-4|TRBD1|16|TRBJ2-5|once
CASSIKETGSQETQYF
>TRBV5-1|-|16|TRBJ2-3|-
CASSLRGGGSTDTQYF
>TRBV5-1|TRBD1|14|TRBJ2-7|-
CASSPRQGTNEQYF
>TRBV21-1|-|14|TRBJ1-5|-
CASPNGAPNQPQHF
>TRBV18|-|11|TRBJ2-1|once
CASSLENEQFF
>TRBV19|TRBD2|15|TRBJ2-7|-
CASTPAGTRSYEQYF
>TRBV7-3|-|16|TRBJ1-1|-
CASSPPDFLVRTEAFF
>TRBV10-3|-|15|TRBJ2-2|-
CAAADRHPNTGELFF
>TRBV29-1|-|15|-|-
CSVVFGFLSSYEQYF
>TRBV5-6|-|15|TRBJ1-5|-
CASSLFVSSNQPQHF
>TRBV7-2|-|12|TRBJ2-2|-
CASSLRAGELFF
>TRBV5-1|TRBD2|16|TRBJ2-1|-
CASSNTGLAAINEQFF
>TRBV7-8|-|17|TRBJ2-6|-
CASSSLRRGSGANVLTF
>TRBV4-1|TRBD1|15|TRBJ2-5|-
CASKTGAPVRETQYF
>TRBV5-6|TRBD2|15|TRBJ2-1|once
CASSASGRASNEQFF
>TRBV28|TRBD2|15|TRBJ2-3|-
CASSLSSGRVDTQYF
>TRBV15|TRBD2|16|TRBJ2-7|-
CATSRDGSSGSYEQYF